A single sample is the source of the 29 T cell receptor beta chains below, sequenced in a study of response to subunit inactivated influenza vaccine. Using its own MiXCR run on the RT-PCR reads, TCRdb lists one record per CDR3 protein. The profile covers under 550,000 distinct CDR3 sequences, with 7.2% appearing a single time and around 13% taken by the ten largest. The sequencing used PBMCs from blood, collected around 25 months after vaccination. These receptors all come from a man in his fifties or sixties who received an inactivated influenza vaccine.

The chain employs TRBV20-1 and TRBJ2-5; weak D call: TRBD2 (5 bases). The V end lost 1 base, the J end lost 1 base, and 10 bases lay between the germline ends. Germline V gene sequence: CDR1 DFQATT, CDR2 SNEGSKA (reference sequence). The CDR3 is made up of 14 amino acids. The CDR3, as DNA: TGCAGTGCTAGAGTGCCGGGATCCCAAGAGACCCAGTACTTC. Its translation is CSARVPGSQETQYF.

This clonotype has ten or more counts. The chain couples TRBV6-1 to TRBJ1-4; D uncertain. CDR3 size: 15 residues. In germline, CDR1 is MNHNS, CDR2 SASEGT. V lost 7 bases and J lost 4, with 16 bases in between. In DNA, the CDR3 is TGTGCCAGCACCCGTACCCTGACTGGTAATGAAAAACTGTTTTTT. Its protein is CASTRTLTGNEKLFF.

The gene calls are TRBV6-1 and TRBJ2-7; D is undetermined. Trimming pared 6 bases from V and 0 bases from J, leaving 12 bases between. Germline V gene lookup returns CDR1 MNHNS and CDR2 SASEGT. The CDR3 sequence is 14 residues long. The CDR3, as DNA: TGTGCCAGCAGCCCTACTCCAGGCTCCTACGAGCAGTACTTC. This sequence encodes CASSPTPGSYEQYF.

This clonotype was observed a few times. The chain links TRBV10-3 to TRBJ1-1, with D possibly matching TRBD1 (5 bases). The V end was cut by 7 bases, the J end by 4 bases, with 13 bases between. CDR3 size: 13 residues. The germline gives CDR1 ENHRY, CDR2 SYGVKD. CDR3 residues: CAIKGPGSTEAFF. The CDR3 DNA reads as TGTGCCATCAAGGGGCCGGGCTCCACTGAAGCTTTCTTT.

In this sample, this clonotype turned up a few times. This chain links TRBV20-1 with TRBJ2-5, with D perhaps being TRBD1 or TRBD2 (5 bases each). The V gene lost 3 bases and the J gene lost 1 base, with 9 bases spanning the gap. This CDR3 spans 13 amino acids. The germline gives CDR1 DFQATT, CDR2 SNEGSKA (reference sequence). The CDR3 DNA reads TGCAGTGCTAGGTGGGGGTTCCAAGAGACCCAGTACTTC. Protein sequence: CSARWGFQETQYF.

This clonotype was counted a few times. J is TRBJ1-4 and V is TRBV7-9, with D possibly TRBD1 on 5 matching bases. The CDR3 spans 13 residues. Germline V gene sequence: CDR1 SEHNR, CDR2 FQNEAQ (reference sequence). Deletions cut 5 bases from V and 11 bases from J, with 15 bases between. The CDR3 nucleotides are TGTGCCAGCAGCCCAGCAGGGAATGCGAAACTGTTTTTT. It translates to CASSPAGNAKLFF. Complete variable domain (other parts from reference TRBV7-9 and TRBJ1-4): DTGVSQNPRHKITKRGQNVTFRCDPISEHNRLYWYRQTLGQGPEFLTYFQNEAQLEKSRLLSDRFSAERPKGSFSTLEIQRTEQGDSAMYLCASSPAGNAKLFFGSGTQLSVL.

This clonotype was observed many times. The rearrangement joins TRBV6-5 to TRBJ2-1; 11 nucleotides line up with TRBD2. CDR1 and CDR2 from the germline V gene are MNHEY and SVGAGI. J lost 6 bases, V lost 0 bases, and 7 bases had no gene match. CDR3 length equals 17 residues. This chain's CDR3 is CASSYSSGRANGNEQFF. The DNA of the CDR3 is TGTGCCAGCAGTTACTCTAGCGGGAGGGCCAATGGCAATGAGCAGTTCTTC.

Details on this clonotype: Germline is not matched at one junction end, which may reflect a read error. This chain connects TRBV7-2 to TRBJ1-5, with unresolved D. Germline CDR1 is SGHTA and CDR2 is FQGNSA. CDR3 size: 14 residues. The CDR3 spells CASSLRASNRPQHF. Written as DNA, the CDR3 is TGTGCCAGCAGCCTCCGGGCCAGCAATCGGCCCCAGCATTTT.

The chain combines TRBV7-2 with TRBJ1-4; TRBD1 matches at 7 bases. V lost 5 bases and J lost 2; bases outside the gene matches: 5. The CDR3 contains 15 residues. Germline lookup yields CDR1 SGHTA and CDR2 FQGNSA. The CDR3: CASSAQGRTNEKLFF. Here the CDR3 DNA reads TGTGCCAGCAGCGCACAGGGGCGGACTAATGAAAAACTGTTTTTT.

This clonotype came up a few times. The chain's CDR3 is CASSQVWAGRYNEQFF. The DNA for the CDR3 is TGTGCCAGCAGCCAAGTGTGGGCGGGGAGGTACAATGAGCAGTTCTTC. The chain uses TRBV14 and TRBJ2-1, with D perhaps matching TRBD2 (6 bases). V was cut by 1 base and J by 4 bases, with 14 bases left in between. The CDR3 is 16 amino acids. Germline lookup yields CDR1 SGHDN and CDR2 FVKESK. Variable domain in full (rest from reference TRBV14 and TRBJ2-1): EAGVTQFPSHSVIEKGQTVTLRCDPISGHDNLYWYRRVMGKEIKFLLHFVKESKQDESGMPNNRFLAERTGGTYSTLKVQPAELEDSGVYFCASSQVWAGRYNEQFFGPGTRLTVL.

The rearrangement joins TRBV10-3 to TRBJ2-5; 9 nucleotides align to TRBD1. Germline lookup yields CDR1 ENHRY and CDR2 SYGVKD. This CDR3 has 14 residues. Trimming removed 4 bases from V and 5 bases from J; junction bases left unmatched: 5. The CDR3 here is CAISGQGVAETQYF. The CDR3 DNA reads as TGTGCCATCAGTGGACAGGGGGTAGCCGAGACCCAGTACTTC.

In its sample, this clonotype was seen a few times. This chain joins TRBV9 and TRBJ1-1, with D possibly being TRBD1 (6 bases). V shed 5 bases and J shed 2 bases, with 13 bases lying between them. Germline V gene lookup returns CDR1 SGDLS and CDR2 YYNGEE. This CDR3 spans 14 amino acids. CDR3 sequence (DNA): TGTGCCAGCAGTCCCGGGGGGCGAAACACTGAAGCTTTCTTT. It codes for CASSPGGRNTEAFF.

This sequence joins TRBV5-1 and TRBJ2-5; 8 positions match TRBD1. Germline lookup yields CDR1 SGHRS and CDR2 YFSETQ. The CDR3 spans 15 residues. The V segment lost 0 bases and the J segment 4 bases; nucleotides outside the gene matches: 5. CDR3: CASSLGGQGRETQYF. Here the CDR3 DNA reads TGCGCCAGCAGCTTGGGCGGACAGGGACGAGAGACCCAGTACTTC.

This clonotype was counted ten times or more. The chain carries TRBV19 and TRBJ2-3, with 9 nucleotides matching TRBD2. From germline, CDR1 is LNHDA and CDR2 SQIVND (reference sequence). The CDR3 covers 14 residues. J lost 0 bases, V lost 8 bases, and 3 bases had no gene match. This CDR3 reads CASQRGASTDTQYF. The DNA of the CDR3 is TGTGCCAGTCAGCGGGGGGCCAGCACAGATACGCAGTATTTT.

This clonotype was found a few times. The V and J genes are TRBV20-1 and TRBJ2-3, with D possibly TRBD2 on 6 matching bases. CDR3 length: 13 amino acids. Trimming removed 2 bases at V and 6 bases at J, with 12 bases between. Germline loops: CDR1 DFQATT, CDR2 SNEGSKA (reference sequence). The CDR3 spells CSARRGKHDTQYF. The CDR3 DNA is TGCAGTGCTAGACGGGGGAAGCACGATACGCAGTATTTT.

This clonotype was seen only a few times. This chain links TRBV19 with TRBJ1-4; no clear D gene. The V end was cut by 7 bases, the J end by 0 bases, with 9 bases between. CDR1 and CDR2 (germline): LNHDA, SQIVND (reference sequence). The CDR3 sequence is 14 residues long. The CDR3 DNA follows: TGTGCCAGTAAACACCATTCAACTAATGAAAAACTGTTTTTT. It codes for CASKHHSTNEKLFF.

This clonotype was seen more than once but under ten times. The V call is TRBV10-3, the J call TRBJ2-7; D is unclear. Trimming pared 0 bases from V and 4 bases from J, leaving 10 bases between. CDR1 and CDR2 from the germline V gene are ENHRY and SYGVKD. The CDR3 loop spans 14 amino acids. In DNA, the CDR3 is TGTGCCATCAGTGAGTCGGGTGGCACTTACGAGCAGTACTTC. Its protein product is CAISESGGTYEQYF.

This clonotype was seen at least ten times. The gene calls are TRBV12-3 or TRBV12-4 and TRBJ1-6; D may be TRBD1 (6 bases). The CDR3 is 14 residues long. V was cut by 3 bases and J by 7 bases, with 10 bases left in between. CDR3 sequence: CASSFSGANSPLHF. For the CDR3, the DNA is TGTGCCAGCAGTTTCTCAGGGGCGAATTCACCCCTCCACTTT.

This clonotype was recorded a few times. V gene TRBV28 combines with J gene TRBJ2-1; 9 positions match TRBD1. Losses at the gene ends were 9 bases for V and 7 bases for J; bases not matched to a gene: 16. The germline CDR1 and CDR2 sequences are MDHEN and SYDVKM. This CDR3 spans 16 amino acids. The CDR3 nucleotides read TGTGCCAGTGGGACAGGGCCGGTGAGGGGTGATAATGAGCAGTTCTTC. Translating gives CASGTGPVRGDNEQFF. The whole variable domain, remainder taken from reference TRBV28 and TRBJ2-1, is DVKVTQSSRYLVKRTGEKVFLECVQDMDHENMFWYRQDPGLGLRLIYFSYDVKMKEKGDIPEGYSVSREKKERFSLILESASTNQTSMYLCASGTGPVRGDNEQFFGPGTRLTVL.

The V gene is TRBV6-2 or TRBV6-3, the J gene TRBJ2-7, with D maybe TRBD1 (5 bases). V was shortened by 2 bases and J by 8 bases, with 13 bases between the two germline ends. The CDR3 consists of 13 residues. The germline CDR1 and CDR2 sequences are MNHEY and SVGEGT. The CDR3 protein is CASSYHHDSKQYF. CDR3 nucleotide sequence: TGTGCCAGCAGTTACCACCACGACAGTAAGCAGTACTTC.

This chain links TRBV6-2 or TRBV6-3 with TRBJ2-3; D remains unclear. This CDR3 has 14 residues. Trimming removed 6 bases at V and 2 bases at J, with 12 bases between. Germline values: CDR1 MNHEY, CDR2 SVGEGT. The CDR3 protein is CASSLPSVTDTQYF. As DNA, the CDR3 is TGTGCCAGCAGCCTACCCTCGGTCACAGATACGCAGTATTTT.

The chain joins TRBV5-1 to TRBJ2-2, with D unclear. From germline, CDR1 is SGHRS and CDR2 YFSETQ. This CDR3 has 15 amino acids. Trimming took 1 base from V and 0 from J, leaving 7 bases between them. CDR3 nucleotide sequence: TGCGCCAGCAGCTTGCAGACATCGAACACCGGGGAGCTGTTTTTT. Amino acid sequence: CASSLQTSNTGELFF.

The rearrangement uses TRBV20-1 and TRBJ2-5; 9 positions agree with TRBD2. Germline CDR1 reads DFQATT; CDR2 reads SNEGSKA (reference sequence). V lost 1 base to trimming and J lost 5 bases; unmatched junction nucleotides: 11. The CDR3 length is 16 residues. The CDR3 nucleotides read TGCAGTGCTAGAGGTTCCAGACTAGCGGCGAGGGAGACCCAGTACTTC. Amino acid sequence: CSARGSRLAARETQYF.

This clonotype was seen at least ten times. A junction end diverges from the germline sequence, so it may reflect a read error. The CDR3 sequence is CASSLLAEGIPVF. The CDR3 coding sequence is TGTGCCAGCAGTCTACTAGCGGAGGGGATCCCTGTCTTC. The rearrangement joins TRBV6-6 to TRBJ2-7; 8 bases agree with TRBD2. Germline-derived CDR1 and CDR2 are MNHNY and SVGAGI (reference sequence). The CDR3 is made up of 13 amino acids.

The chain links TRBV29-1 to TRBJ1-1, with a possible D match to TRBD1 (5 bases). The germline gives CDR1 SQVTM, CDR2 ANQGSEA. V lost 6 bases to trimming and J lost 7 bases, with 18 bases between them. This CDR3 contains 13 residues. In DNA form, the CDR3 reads TGCAGCGTCTCCAGAGGGCAGGGCTATGAAGCTTTCTTT. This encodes CSVSRGQGYEAFF.

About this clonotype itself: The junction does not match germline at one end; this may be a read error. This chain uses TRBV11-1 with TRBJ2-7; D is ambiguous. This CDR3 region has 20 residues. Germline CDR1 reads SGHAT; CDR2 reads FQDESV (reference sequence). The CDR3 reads CASTELGWPRVSNPSYERYF. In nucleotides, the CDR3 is TGTGCCAGCACCGAATTGGGTTGGCCAAGGGTGTCGAACCCATCCTACGAGCGGTACTTC.

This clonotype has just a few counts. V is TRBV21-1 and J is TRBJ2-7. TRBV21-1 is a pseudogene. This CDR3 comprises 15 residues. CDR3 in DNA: TGTGCCAGCAGCAAAGTAGGTAGCAACTCCTACGAGCAGTACTTC. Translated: CASSKVGSNSYEQYF.

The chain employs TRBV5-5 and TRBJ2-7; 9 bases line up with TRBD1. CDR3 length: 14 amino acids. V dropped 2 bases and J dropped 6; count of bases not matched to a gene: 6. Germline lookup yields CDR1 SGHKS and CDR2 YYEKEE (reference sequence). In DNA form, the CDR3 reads TGTGCCAGCAGCTTTACGGGACAGGGCTCCGAGCAGTACTTC. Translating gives CASSFTGQGSEQYF. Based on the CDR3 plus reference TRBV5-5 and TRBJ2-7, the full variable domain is DAGVTQSPTHLIKTRGQQVTLRCSPISGHKSVSWYQQVLGQGPQFIFQYYEKEERGRGNFPDRFSARQFPNYSSELNVNALLLGDSALYLCASSFTGQGSEQYFGPGTRLTVT.

This CDR3 is CASRPGQYPLDGYTF. In DNA, the CDR3 is TGCGCCAGCAGACCGGGACAATATCCCCTAGATGGCTACACCTTC. This chain links TRBV5-1 with TRBJ1-2, with a tentative D call TRBD1 (6 bases). V lost 5 bases and J lost 6, with 20 bases in between. Per the germline V gene, CDR1 is SGHRS and CDR2 is YFSETQ. The CDR3 extends over 15 amino acids.